One and the same sample provided the 28 T cell receptor beta chains below, sequenced in a study of cytomegalovirus exposure and HLA in healthy donors. Primers: 60 Vbeta forward and 13 Jbeta reverse. Sequenced by immunoSEQ multiplex PCR; TCRdb stores in-frame clones only, minus some. Of around 130,000 clones in the sample, approximately 91% were seen once. Specimen: PBMCs. These receptors were obtained from a woman in her 40s in good health and CMV-seronegative.

This chain connects TRBV5-1 to TRBJ2-3; 7 bases map to TRBD2. With V trimmed by 5 bases and J by 0 bases, 3 bases remained unmatched. Germline CDR1 is SGHRS and CDR2 is YFSETQ. CDR3 size: 14 residues. CDR3 sequence: CASRRSGSTDTQYF. CDR3 nucleotide sequence: TGCGCCAGCAGACGTAGCGGGAGCACAGATACGCAGTATTTT.

Details on this clone: One junction end does not reproduce the germline sequence, and a read error may be involved. The V call is TRBV7-6, the J call TRBJ2-7; TRBD2 agrees at 7 bases. The germline CDR1 and CDR2 sequences are SGHVS and FNYEAQ. CDR3 size: 16 residues. The CDR3 loop reads CANSLGAETSSDEQYF. The CDR3, as DNA: TGTGCCAACAGCTTAGGGGCCGAGACTAGCAGCGACGAGCAGTACTTC.

This rearrangement joins TRBV18 to TRBJ2-1; 7 bases are shared with TRBD1. The germline CDR1 and CDR2 sequences are KGHSH and LQKENI. Trimming at V came to 3 bases and at J to 2 bases, leaving 4 bases not matched to a gene. This CDR3 region has 15 residues. The CDR3 sequence is CASSPRQGPYNEQFF. The CDR3 DNA reads as TGTGCCAGCTCACCCAGACAGGGCCCCTACAATGAGCAGTTCTTC. The full variable domain, in which reference TRBV18 and TRBJ2-1 provide the parts outside the CDR3, is NAGVMQNPRHLVRRRGQEARLRCSPMKGHSHVYWYRQLPEEGLKFMVYLQKENIIDESGMPKERFSAEFPKEGPSILRIQQVVRGDSAAYFCASSPRQGPYNEQFFGPGTRLTVL.

A note on this clone: A junction end diverges from the germline sequence, so it may reflect a read error. V gene TRBV5-1 combines with J gene TRBJ2-7; 7 nucleotides line up with TRBD2. The CDR3 consists of 15 residues. The V gene's germline CDR1 is SGHRS and CDR2 YFSETQ. The CDR3 nucleotides read TGCGCCAGCAGCTCGGGAAGTGGGGAGGGCCTTTTATCCAGCTTC. This sequence encodes CASSSGSGEGLLSSF.

Comments on this clone: Other DNA sequences within the sample encode an identical CDR3. This chain connects TRBV7-9 to TRBJ2-1; TRBD2 is a possible D gene (6 bases). The V and J ends lost 3 bases and 7 bases respectively, with 10 bases between them. The germline gives CDR1 SEHNR, CDR2 FQNEAQ (reference sequence). The CDR3 loop spans 13 amino acids. The CDR3 protein is CASSLSGGNEQFF. In DNA form, the CDR3 reads TGTGCCAGCAGCTTGTCCGGAGGGAATGAGCAGTTCTTC.

This clone was recorded a few times. The chain combines TRBV19 with TRBJ2-7; D is unclear. Between the trimmed V and J ends, which lost 8 bases and 3 bases, there was a span of 8 bases. Germline V CDR1 and CDR2: LNHDA, SQIVND (reference sequence). The CDR3 extends over 11 amino acids. The CDR3 is CASRAGYEQYF. DNA of the CDR3: TGTGCCAGTCGAGCAGGCTACGAGCAGTACTTC. The full variable domain, rest sourced from reference TRBV19 and TRBJ2-7, is DGGITQSPKYLFRKEGQNVTLSCEQNLNHDAMYWYRQDPGQGLRLIYYSQIVNDFQKGDIAEGYSVSREKKESFPLTVTSAQKNPTAFYLCASRAGYEQYFGPGTRLTVT.

The chain links TRBV6-5 to TRBJ2-2, with 9 bases aligning to TRBD2. The CDR3 runs 15 residues. The ends lost 6 bases at V and 6 bases at J; junction bases unmatched: 8. The germline V gene has CDR1 MNHEY and CDR2 SVGAGI. The CDR3 region has the DNA TGTGCCAGCAGCTCCGGGACTAGCCTCGCCGGGGAGCTGTTTTTT. Encoded protein: CASSSGTSLAGELFF.

This sequence joins TRBV7-9 and TRBJ1-1; D perhaps matches TRBD1 (5 bases). V lost 5 bases to trimming and J lost 4 bases, with 11 bases between them. CDR1 SEHNR and CDR2 FQNEAQ come from the germline V gene (reference sequence). The CDR3 runs to 13 residues. CDR3: CASSQVGGTEAFF. The CDR3 region has the DNA TGTGCCAGCAGCCAGGTGGGGGGCACTGAAGCTTTCTTT.

This chain's CDR3 is CASSTSGTGVTETQYF. The CDR3 DNA follows: TGTGCCAGCAGCACCTCCGGGACAGGGGTAACAGAGACCCAGTACTTC. The chain links TRBV14 to TRBJ2-5, with 10 bases aligning to TRBD1. The V gene end was trimmed by 5 bases and the J gene end by 4 bases; junction bases not matched to a gene: 10. The CDR3 has 16 amino acids. Looked up from germline, CDR1 is SGHDN and CDR2 is FVKESK.

The table lists this clone with a count of one. This chain joins TRBV2 and TRBJ1-6; D unclear. Germline CDR1 reads SNHLY; CDR2 reads FYNNEI. This CDR3 has 11 residues. V gave up 2 bases and J gave up 13 bases, with 6 bases separating them. CDR3 sequence reads: CASSEPLPLHF. CDR3 sequence (DNA): TGTGCCAGCAGTGAACCCCTTCCCCTCCACTTT.

V is TRBV4-3 and J is TRBJ2-3; possibly TRBD2 for D (6 bases). Trimming removed 1 base at V and 2 bases at J, with 13 bases between. The CDR3 has 16 residues. In germline, CDR1 is LGHNA, CDR2 YSLEER. Written as DNA, the CDR3 is TGCGCCAGCAGCCAAGGGGCCGCGGGAAACACAGATACGCAGTATTTT. It translates to CASSQGAAGNTDTQYF.

Here the CDR3 reads CASSYSERRQFF. DNA of the CDR3: TGTGCCAGCAGTTACTCTGAGCGTAGGCAGTTCTTC. The chain joins TRBV6-5 to TRBJ2-1; D call uncertain. This CDR3 has 12 residues. The V end was cut by 0 bases, the J end by 12 bases, with 9 bases between. Germline assignment: CDR1 MNHEY and CDR2 SVGAGI.

This chain uses TRBV5-1 with TRBJ2-7, with 12 bases fitting TRBD2. The CDR3 loop spans 16 amino acids. Looked up from germline, CDR1 is SGHRS and CDR2 is YFSETQ. After removal of 0 bases from V and 3 bases from J, the junction contained 4 bases not matched to a gene. DNA for the CDR3: TGCGCCAGCAGCTTGGGGCTAGCGGGAGGGCTCTACGAGCAGTACTTC. Encoded protein: CASSLGLAGGLYEQYF.

The rearrangement links TRBV6-5 to TRBJ2-3; D remains ambiguous. Trimming stripped 2 bases from V and 0 bases from J, with 6 bases between. The CDR3 has 14 residues. Germline-derived CDR1 and CDR2 are MNHEY and SVGAGI. CDR3 in DNA: TGTGCCAGCAGTTACGCGACAAGCACAGATACGCAGTATTTT. It is translated as CASSYATSTDTQYF.

This clone was found once. The rearrangement uses TRBV6-5 and TRBJ2-7; 10 bases fit TRBD1. The CDR3 is 14 amino acids. From germline, CDR1 is MNHEY and CDR2 SVGAGI. Germline trimming cut 5 bases from V and 4 bases from J; bases unmatched to any gene: 5. CDR3 sequence reads: CASSETGGPYEQYF. CDR3 bases: TGTGCCAGCAGTGAGACAGGGGGCCCATACGAGCAGTACTTC.

This chain joins TRBV18 and TRBJ1-1, with TRBD1 matching over 9 bases. The CDR3 runs 16 residues. Germline V gives CDR1 KGHSH, CDR2 LQKENI. J gave up 6 bases and V 2 bases, and 10 bases lay outside the gene matches. CDR3 in DNA: TGTGCCAGCTCACCAAAGAGTACAGGGGGCGGGTCTGAAGCTTTCTTT. Translated: CASSPKSTGGGSEAFF.

The chain combines TRBV5-8 with TRBJ2-1; 14 bases match TRBD2. The CDR3 extends over 16 amino acids. Germline V gene data show CDR1 as SGHTS and CDR2 as YDEGEE. Trimming removed 5 bases from V and 7 bases from J; junction bases left unmatched: 8. The DNA of the CDR3 is TGTGCCAGCAGAGGGTGGACTAGCGGGGGGATGAATGAGCAGTTCTTC. It encodes CASRGWTSGGMNEQFF. The variable domain in full, completed from reference TRBV5-8 and TRBJ2-1, reads EAGVTQSPTHLIKTRGQQATLRCSPISGHTSVYWYQQALGLGLQFLLWYDEGEERNRGNFPPRFSGRQFPNYSSELNVNALELEDSALYLCASRGWTSGGMNEQFFGPGTRLTVL.

J is TRBJ2-5 and V is TRBV30, with D possibly matching TRBD1 (5 bases). The CDR3 has 14 residues. Germline V CDR1 and CDR2: GTSNPN, SVGIG (reference sequence). Trimming cost V 4 bases and J 1 base, with 13 bases left between them. The CDR3 sequence is CAWNIGVLQETQYF. The CDR3 DNA sequence: TGTGCCTGGAATATAGGGGTCCTCCAAGAGACCCAGTACTTC.

V gene TRBV6-1 combines with J gene TRBJ2-5; 9 bases map to TRBD1. The J call is doubtful: the DNA matches TRBJ2-7 better. Germline V gene sequence: CDR1 MNHNS, CDR2 SASEGT. This CDR3 region has 12 residues. The CDR3 reads CASSLTGGEQYF. CDR3 nucleotide sequence: TGTGCCAGCAGTCTGACAGGGGGCGAGCAGTACTTC.

V usage is TRBV18 and J usage is TRBJ2-1; a weak D match, TRBD2 (6 bases). This CDR3 comprises 14 residues. Germline assignment: CDR1 KGHSH and CDR2 LQKENI. Trimming shortened V by 4 bases and J by 8 bases, and 15 bases separated the two germline ends. The CDR3 DNA follows: TGTGCCAGCTCACTTAGCGGCGGAGGCGATGAGCAGTTCTTC. Translation: CASSLSGGGDEQFF.

V usage is TRBV5-1 and J usage is TRBJ2-3; TRBD2 aligns across 12 bases. The CDR3 has 16 amino acids. Per germline, CDR1 SGHRS and CDR2 YFSETQ. Trimming removed 5 bases from V and 3 bases from J; junction bases left unmatched: 7. CDR3: CASSRQTSGSTDTQYF. The DNA of the CDR3 is TGCGCCAGCAGTCGTCAGACTAGCGGGAGTACAGATACGCAGTATTTT.

The chain is built from TRBV10-3 and TRBJ2-2; 7 bases agree with TRBD2. V shed 0 bases, J shed 3 bases, and the junction held 13 bases outside the gene matches. The length of the CDR3 is 19 residues. Germline V lookup: CDR1 ENHRY, CDR2 SYGVKD. The CDR3 spells CAISESIGRLAPYTGELFF. In DNA, the CDR3 is TGTGCCATCAGTGAGTCGATTGGGCGACTAGCCCCCTACACCGGGGAGCTGTTTTTT.

The V gene is TRBV6-1, the J gene TRBJ2-1; D remains ambiguous. Per the germline V gene, CDR1 is MNHNS and CDR2 is SASEGT. This CDR3 is 12 amino acids long. Between the trimmed V and J ends, which lost 7 bases and 5 bases, there was a span of 9 bases. CDR3 DNA sequence: TGTGCCAGCACAAGGAGTCACAATGAGCAGTTCTTC. Its protein product is CASTRSHNEQFF.

The CDR3 here is CASSVTANYGYTF. The CDR3, as DNA: TGCGCCAGCAGCGTAACAGCTAACTATGGCTACACCTTC. The rearrangement links TRBV5-1 to TRBJ1-2, with D hard to call. Trimming shortened V by 4 bases and J by 0 bases, and 7 bases separated the two germline ends. The CDR3 totals 13 residues. Germline values: CDR1 SGHRS, CDR2 YFSETQ.

The chain joins TRBV29-1 to TRBJ2-2; 8 positions match TRBD1. The V gene's germline CDR1 is SQVTM and CDR2 ANQGSEA. V trimming: 5 bases; J trimming: 5 bases; junction bases outside the gene matches: 7. The CDR3 consists of 14 residues. The CDR3 DNA reads as TGCAGCGTTCATTGGACAGGGAAGACCGGGGAGCTGTTTTTT. Amino acid sequence: CSVHWTGKTGELFF.

This clone came up a few times. The rearrangement joins TRBV2 to TRBJ1-1; 9 bases are shared with TRBD1. This CDR3 comprises 15 residues. J gave up 1 base and V 10 bases, and 10 bases lay outside the gene matches. Germline lookup yields CDR1 SNHLY and CDR2 FYNNEI. CDR3 protein: CATYRGLWENTEAFF. The CDR3 coding sequence is TGTGCCACCTACAGGGGGCTGTGGGAGAACACTGAAGCTTTCTTT.

The DNA for the CDR3 is TGTGCCAGCAGCTTAGGTCGGCAGGGTCCGTACGAGCAGTACTTC. It codes for CASSLGRQGPYEQYF. The rearrangement uses TRBV7-9 and TRBJ2-7; D perhaps matches TRBD1 (5 bases). The CDR3 totals 15 residues. The germline V and J ends were trimmed by 1 base and 4 bases, with 14 bases remaining between them. Germline V CDR1 and CDR2: SEHNR, FQNEAQ (reference sequence).

The gene calls are TRBV28 and TRBJ1-5; 8 positions agree with TRBD1. V trimming: 4 bases; J trimming: 7 bases; junction bases outside the gene matches: 6. The CDR3 is 14 residues long. Germline CDR1 and CDR2: MDHEN and SYDVKM. CDR3 DNA sequence: TGTGCCAGCAGTTACCCCCAGGGGGCGCAGCCCCAGCATTTT. It encodes CASSYPQGAQPQHF. Full variable domain (rest looked up from reference TRBV28 and TRBJ1-5): DVKVTQSSRYLVKRTGEKVFLECVQDMDHENMFWYRQDPGLGLRLIYFSYDVKMKEKGDIPEGYSVSREKKERFSLILESASTNQTSMYLCASSYPQGAQPQHFGDGTRLSIL.